This TCR beta chain was sequenced in a study of CD8+ T cells in alopecia areata (dated by TCRdb to the late 2010s). Study-level background: In both human patients and the C3H/HeJ mouse model, the study applied high-throughput TCRbeta sequencing to look at T cell clonal expansion in alopecia areata. Scalp clonality was compared among normal scalp (n=4), patchy alopecia areata scalp (n=8), and alopecia totalis/universalis scalp (n=8). Scalp tissue and sorted CD4+ and CD8+ peripheral blood T cells from patchy and totalis/universalis alopecia areata patients and from healthy controls were covered by human TCRbeta sequencing. immunoSEQ multiplex PCR using 35 Vbeta forward primers and 13 Jbeta reverse primers was used to amplify TCRbeta CDR3 regions. The RNA source kit depended on sample type: the PAXgene miRNA kit for fixed scalp, the miRNeasy kit for PBMCs, and the RNeasy kit for mouse skin.

Libraries were constructed by the immunoSEQ multiplex PCR assay. RNA was extracted from all samples and reverse transcribed into cDNA as template for TCR sequencing. First-strand cDNA was synthesized with SuperScript III using a 2:1 mix of oligo-dT and random hexamers. A synthetic immune receptor repertoire was used to measure amplification bias, and any remaining bias was corrected computationally. The authors' pipeline ran thus. Raw reads were preprocessed to remove errors, and CDR3 was defined according to IMGT conventions as the region from the conserved cysteine to phenylalanine. Clonality was computed as 1 minus the Shannon entropy, with the entropy normalized by log2 of the number of productive unique TCRs. Whether scalp clones were CD4 or CD8 was inferred by matching scalp TCRbeta sequences against CD4 and CD8 repertoires sorted from blood. The immuneACCESS repertoire file appears here via TCRdb, limited to in-frame rearrangements. These files lack a portion of the clones; in checked studies, under half of the deficit traces to unresolved V genes, and the cause of the others is not known. V and J calls and clone size are copied from that table; D and trimming were computed from the DNA. This sample comprises some 160,000 clones, less than 75% of them detected only once. The leading ten clones occupy 36% of the sample.

On this clone itself: This receptor's antigen is unknown. Nothing much larger sits one base from this clone, and base qualities are not available.

PBMCs were separated by density centrifugation and stained for CD3, CD4 and CD8, after which CD4+ and CD8+ T cells were sorted on a FACSAria. Scalp biopsies and blood samples were provided by unaffected controls. What the work shows at the level of the full study, not this receptor alone: Shared TCR sequences between patients were less evident than in mice, which may be partly attributable to HLA diversity in the patient population. Lesional scalp, especially in alopecia totalis/universalis, showed higher clonality and more expanded CD8+ clones than normal scalp, suggesting antigenic drive. Scalp TCR repertoire analysis is complicated because resident alphabeta T cells in normal human skin are also sequenced, whereas mouse skin is dominated by gammadelta T cells.

CDR1 WSHSY and CDR2 SAAADI were looked up in the germline V gene. The germline ends are 15 bases apart after V is trimmed by 3 bases and J by 7 bases. Spanning cysteine to phenylalanine, the CDR3 consists of 14 amino acids. Only CDR3 DNA is held: 42 bases, read in frame from base 1. Sequenced sample: CD8+ T cells sorted from blood. The receptor's source is a human donor in good health. The sequence is built from TRBV10-2 and TRBJ2-5; possibly the D gene is TRBD2, per 5 matching bases. The CDR3 reads CASSERAVRGTQYF. Here is the DNA: TGCGCCAGCAGTGAACGAGCGGTTCGGGGGACCCAGTACTTC.